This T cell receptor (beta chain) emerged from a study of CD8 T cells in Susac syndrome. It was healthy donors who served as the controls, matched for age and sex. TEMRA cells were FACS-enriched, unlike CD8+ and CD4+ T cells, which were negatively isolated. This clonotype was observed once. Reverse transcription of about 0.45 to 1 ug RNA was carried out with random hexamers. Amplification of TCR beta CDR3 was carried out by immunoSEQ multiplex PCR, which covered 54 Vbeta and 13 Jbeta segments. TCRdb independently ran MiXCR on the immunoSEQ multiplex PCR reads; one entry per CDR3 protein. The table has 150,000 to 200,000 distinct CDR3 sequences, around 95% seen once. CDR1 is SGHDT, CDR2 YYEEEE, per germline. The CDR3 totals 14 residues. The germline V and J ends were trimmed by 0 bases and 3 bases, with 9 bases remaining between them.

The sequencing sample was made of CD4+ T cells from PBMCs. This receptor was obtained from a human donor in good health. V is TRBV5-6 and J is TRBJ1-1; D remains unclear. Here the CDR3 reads CASSLVGHHTEAFF. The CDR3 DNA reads TGTGCCAGCAGCTTGGTCGGCCACCACACTGAAGCTTTCTTT.